Described below is a single T cell receptor beta chain sequence and its context. Its specificity is unknown. Germline V gene lookup returns CDR1 SGHVS and CDR2 FQNEAQ. Trimming took 4 bases from V and 9 from J, leaving 13 bases between them. This CDR3 comprises 13 residues. This sample was included in a study of cytomegalovirus exposure and HLA in healthy donors. Study-level background: An earlier analysis found fewer than 140 million unique TCR beta sequences from about 179 million T cells.

Study results and caveats: The study found most TCR sequences rare, yet found some public TCRs in many donors. Sequences of the TCR beta chain were said to predict the HLA-A and HLA-B alleles of most subjects accurately.

The PCR employed 60 Vbeta primers together with 13 Jbeta primers. Clones were read by immunoSEQ multiplex PCR, and TCRdb kept only the in-frame ones, dropping some. The sample holds approximately 100,000 clones, around a tenth seen once. Sequencing was carried out using PBMCs. The source is a man aged 45-65 years in good health and CMV-seropositive. The V and J genes are TRBV7-8 and TRBJ1-5; possible D gene TRBD1, 5 bases. The CDR3 is CASSSGGVRPQHF. DNA of the CDR3: TGTGCCAGCAGCTCGGGGGGGGTTAGGCCCCAGCATTTT. Supplemented by reference TRBV7-8 and TRBJ1-5, the full variable domain reads GAGVSQSPRYKVAKRGQDVALRCDPISGHVSLFWYQQALGQGPEFLTYFQNEAQLDKSGLPSDRFFAERPEGSVSTLKIQRTQQEDSAVYLCASSSGGVRPQHFGDGTRLSIL.